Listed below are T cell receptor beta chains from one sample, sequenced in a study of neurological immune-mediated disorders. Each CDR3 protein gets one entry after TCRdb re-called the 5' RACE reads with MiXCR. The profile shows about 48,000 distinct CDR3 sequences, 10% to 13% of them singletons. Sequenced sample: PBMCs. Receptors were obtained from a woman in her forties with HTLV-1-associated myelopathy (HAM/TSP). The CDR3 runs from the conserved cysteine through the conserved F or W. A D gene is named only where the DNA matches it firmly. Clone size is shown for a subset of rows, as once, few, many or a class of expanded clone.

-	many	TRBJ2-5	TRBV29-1	TGCAGCGCCTCAGGAAACCAAGAGACCCAGTACTTC	CSASGNQETQYF
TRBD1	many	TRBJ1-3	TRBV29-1	TGCAGCGCCGGGACAGGGCTTGGAAACACCATATATTTT	CSAGTGLGNTIYF
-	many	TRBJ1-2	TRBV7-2	TGTGCCAGCAGCTTCAGGGAGGTCTATGGCTACACCTTC	CASSFREVYGYTF
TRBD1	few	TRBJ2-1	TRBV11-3	TGTGCCAGCAGCAGAAGACAGGGCTACAATGAGCAGTTCTTC	CASSRRQGYNEQFF
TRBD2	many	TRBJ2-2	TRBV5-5	TGTGCCAGCAGCACCGGGACTACCAACACCGGGGAGCTGTTTTTT	CASSTGTTNTGELFF
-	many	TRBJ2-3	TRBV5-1	TGCGCCAGCAGCCCACAGGGATATGTCACAGATACGCAGTATTTT	CASSPQGYVTDTQYF
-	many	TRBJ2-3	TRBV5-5	TGTGCCAGCAGCTTGGACCTAGATACGCAGTATTTT	CASSLDLDTQYF
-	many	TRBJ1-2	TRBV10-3	TGTGCCATCAGTGAGTATCGGACATATGGCTACACCTTC	CAISEYRTYGYTF
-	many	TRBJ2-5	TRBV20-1	TGCAGTGCTAGAGCCCGGATGGGTCTAGAGACCCAGTACTTC	CSARARMGLETQYF
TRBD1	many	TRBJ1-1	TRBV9	TGTGCCAGCAGCATGACAGGGGTCCACACTGAAGCTTTCTTT	CASSMTGVHTEAFF
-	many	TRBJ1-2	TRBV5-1	TGCGCCAGCAGCTTGGTAGGGGAGGATGACTATGGCTACACCTTC	CASSLVGEDDYGYTF
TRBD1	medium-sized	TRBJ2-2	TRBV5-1	TGCGCCAGCAGCTTGACGAGACAGGGCGCGAACACCGGGGAGCTGTTTTTT	CASSLTRQGANTGELFF
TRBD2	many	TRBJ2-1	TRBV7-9	TGTGCCAGCAGCTTAGACGGGGGGAACAATGAGCAGTTCTTC	CASSLDGGNNEQFF
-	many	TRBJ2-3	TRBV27	TGTGCCAGCAGACCAAACAACGTAGATACGCAGTATTTT	CASRPNNVDTQYF
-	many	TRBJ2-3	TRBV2	TGTGCCAGCACCCGACTAGATTATACGCAGTATTTT	CASTRLDYTQYF
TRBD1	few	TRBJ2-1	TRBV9	TGTGCCAGCAGCGTAGCACAGGGGAATGAGCAGTTCTTC	CASSVAQGNEQFF
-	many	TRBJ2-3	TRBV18	TGTGCCAGCTCACGACCAGGGTCATCAGATACGCAGTATTTT	CASSRPGSSDTQYF
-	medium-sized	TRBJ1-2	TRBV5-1	TGCGCCAGCAGCTTGGCGGAAGCTAACTATGGCTACACCTTC	CASSLAEANYGYTF
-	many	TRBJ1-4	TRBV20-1	TGCAGTGCTAGAGTAAACAGGGAGAATGAAAAACTGTTTTTT	CSARVNRENEKLFF
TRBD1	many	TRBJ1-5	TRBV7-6	TGTGCCAGCAGCTTCGGGACAGGGTTAAATCAGCCCCAGCATTTT	CASSFGTGLNQPQHF
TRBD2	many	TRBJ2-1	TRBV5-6	TGTGCCAGCAGCTTGCTACTAGCGGACGGGGATGAGCAGTTCTTC	CASSLLLADGDEQFF
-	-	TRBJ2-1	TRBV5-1	TGCGACAGCAGCTTGGGGGGCGGGCTCAGCTCCTACAATGATCAGTTCTTC	CDSSLGGGLSSYNDQFF
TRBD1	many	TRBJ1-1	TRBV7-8	TGTGCCAGCAGCTTAGTGGACAGGGGAGGGACTGAAGCTTTCTTT	CASSLVDRGGTEAFF
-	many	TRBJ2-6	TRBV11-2	TGTGCCAGCAGCTCCGGGCCGGGAGGGGCCAACGTCCTGACTTTC	CASSSGPGGANVLTF
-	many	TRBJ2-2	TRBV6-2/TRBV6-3	TGTGCCAGCAGTTATGGTGTCGGAGGGCTCACCGGGGAGCTGTTTTTT	CASSYGVGGLTGELFF
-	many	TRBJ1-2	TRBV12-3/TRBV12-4	TGTGCCAGCAGTTTACAGGGAATTTATGGCTACACCTTC	CASSLQGIYGYTF
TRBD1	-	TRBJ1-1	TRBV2	TGTGCCAGCAGTCAGGGACAGGCCACTTTGAGTGAAGCTTTCTTT	CASSQGQATLSEAFF
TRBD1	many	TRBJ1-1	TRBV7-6	TGTGCCAGCAGCTTAGGGACAGGGTTCACTGAAGCTTTCTTT	CASSLGTGFTEAFF
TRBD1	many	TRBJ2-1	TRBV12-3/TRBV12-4	TGTGCCAGCAGTTTAGGGACAGGGGTAATGTGGAAGCAGTTCTTC	CASSLGTGVMWKQFF
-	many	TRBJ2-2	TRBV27	TGTGCCAGCAGTTTATTAAGCCCAAACACCGGGGAGCTGTTTTTT	CASSLLSPNTGELFF
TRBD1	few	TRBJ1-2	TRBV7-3	TGTGCCAGCAGCTCCTCCCCGGGACAGGCCAACTTCTTC	CASSSSPGQANFF
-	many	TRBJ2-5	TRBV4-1	TGCGCCAGCAGCCAAAGTAACCGCCAAGAGACCCAGTACTTC	CASSQSNRQETQYF
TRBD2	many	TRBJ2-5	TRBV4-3	TGCGCCAGCAGCCAAGATAGCGGGGGGATAGAGACCCAGTACTTC	CASSQDSGGIETQYF
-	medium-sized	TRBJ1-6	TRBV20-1	TGCAGTGCTAGTAGACAACCAAATTCACCCCTCCACTTT	CSASRQPNSPLHF
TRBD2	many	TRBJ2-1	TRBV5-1	TGCGCCAGCAGCGGAACTAGCGGGAGGGCCCCGAATGAGCAGTTCTTC	CASSGTSGRAPNEQFF
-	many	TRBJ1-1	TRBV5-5	TGTGCCAGCAGCTTGGCAGGAAGGAACACTGAAGCTTTCTTT	CASSLAGRNTEAFF
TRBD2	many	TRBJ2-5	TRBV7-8	TGTGCCAGCTGCCAGGGACTATGTGGGCGAGAGACCCAGTACTTC	CASCQGLCGRETQYF
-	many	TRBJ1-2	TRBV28	TGTGCCAGCAGTCTGGGGGCGCAGGGGCTCTATGGCTACACCTTC	CASSLGAQGLYGYTF
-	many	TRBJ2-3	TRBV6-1	TGTGCCAGCAGCCAACAGCGGTCCGGTAGGACAGATACGCAGTATTTT	CASSQQRSGRTDTQYF
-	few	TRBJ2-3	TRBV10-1	TGCGCCAGCAGTGAGTCGTCCCCAGATACGCAGTATTTT	CASSESSPDTQYF